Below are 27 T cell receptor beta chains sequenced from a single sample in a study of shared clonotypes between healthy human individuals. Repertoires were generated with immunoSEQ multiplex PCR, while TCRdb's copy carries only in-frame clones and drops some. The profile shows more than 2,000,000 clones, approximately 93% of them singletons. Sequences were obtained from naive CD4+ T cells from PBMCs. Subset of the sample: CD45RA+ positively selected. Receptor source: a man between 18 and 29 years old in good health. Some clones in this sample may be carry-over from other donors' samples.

This chain's CDR3 is CASSKHSLGSNTGELFF. CDR3 bases: TGTGCCAGCAGCAAACACAGTCTAGGGTCGAACACCGGGGAGCTGTTTTTT. The gene calls are TRBV5-8 and TRBJ2-2; no definite D call. CDR3 length: 17 residues. Trimming stripped 4 bases from V and 0 bases from J, with 16 bases between. Germline V gene data show CDR1 as SGHTS and CDR2 as YDEGEE.

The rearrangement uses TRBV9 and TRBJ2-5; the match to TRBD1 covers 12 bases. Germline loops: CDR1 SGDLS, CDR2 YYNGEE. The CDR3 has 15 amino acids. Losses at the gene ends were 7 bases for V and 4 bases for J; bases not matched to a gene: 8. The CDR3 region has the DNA TGTGCCAGCGCCCGGGGACAGGGGGCTTCAGAGACCCAGTACTTC. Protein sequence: CASARGQGASETQYF. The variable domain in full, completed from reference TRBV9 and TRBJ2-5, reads DSGVTQTPKHLITATGQRVTLRCSPRSGDLSVYWYQQSLDQGLQFLIQYYNGEERAKGNILERFSAQQFPDLHSELNLSSLELGDSALYFCASARGQGASETQYFGPGTRLLVL.

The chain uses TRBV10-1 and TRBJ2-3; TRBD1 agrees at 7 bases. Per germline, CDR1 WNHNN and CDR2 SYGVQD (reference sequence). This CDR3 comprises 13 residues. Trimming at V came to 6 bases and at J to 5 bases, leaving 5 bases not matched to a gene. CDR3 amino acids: CASRAAGGDTQYF. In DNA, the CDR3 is TGCGCCAGCAGAGCGGCAGGGGGAGATACGCAGTATTTT.

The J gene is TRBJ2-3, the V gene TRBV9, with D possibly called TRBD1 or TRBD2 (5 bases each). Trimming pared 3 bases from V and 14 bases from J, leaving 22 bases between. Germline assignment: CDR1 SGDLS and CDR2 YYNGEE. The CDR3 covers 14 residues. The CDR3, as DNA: TGTGCCAGCAGCGCCTTCCTTACAGGAGGTTACCCGTATTTT. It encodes CASSAFLTGGYPYF.

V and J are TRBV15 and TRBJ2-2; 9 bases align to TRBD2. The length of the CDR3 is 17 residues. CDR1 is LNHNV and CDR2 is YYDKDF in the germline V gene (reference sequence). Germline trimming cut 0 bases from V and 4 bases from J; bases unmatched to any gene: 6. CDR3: CATSRDLLAGSTGELFF. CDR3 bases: TGTGCCACCAGCAGAGATTTGCTAGCGGGGAGCACCGGGGAGCTGTTTTTT. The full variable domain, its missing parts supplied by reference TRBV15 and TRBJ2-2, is DAMVIQNPRYQVTQFGKPVTLSCSQTLNHNVMYWYQQKSSQAPKLLFHYYDKDFNNEADTPDNFQSRRPNTSFCFLDIRSPGLGDTAMYLCATSRDLLAGSTGELFFGEGSRLTVL.

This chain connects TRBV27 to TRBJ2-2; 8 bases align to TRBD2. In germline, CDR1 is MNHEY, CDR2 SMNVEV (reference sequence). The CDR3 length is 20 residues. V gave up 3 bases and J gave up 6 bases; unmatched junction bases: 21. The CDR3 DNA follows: TGTGCCAGCAGTTTTAGCCGTCGGGGACTAGAATCTTCGGGACCCGGGGAGCTGTTTTTT. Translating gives CASSFSRRGLESSGPGELFF.

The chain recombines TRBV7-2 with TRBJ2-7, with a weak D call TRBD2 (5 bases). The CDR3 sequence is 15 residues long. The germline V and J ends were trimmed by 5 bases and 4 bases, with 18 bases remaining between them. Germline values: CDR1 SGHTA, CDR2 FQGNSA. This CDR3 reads CASSPRVSVHYEQYF. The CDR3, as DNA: TGTGCCAGCAGCCCCCGGGTTAGCGTCCATTACGAGCAGTACTTC.

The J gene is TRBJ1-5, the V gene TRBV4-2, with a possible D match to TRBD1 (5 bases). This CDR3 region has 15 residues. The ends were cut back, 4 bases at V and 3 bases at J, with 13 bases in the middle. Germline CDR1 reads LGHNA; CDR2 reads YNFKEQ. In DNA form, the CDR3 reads TGTGCCAGCAGCCTCGGGACGGACTACAATCAGCCCCAGCATTTT. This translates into CASSLGTDYNQPQHF.

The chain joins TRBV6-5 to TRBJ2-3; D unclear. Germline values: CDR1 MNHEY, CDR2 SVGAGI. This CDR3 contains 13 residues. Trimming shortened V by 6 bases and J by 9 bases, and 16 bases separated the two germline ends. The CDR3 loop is CASRHTDRVTQYF. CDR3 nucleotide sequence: TGTGCCAGCAGACACACCGATCGTGTCACGCAGTATTTT.

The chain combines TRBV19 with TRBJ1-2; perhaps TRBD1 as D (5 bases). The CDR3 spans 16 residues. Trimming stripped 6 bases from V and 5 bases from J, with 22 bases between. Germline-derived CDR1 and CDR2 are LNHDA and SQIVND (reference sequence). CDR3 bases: TGTGCCAGTAGGGCACCCGGGACGACTGTGGGGTATGGCTACACCTTC. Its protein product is CASRAPGTTVGYGYTF.

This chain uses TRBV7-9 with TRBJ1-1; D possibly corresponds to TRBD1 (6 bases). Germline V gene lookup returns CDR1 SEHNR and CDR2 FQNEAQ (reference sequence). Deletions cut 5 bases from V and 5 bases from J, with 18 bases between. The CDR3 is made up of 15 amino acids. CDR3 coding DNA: TGTGCCAGCAGCCCCAGGGGCCGCGTGGGAACTGAAGCTTTCTTT. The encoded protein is CASSPRGRVGTEAFF.

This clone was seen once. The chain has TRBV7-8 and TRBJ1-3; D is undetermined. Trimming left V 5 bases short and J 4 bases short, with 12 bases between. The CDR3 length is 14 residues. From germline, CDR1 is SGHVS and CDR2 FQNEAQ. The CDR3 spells CASSQRTGGNTIYF. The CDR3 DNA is TGTGCCAGCAGCCAACGGACGGGAGGAAACACCATATATTTT. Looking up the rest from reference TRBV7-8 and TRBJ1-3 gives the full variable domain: GAGVSQSPRYKVAKRGQDVALRCDPISGHVSLFWYQQALGQGPEFLTYFQNEAQLDKSGLPSDRFFAERPEGSVSTLKIQRTQQEDSAVYLCASSQRTGGNTIYFGEGSWLTVV.

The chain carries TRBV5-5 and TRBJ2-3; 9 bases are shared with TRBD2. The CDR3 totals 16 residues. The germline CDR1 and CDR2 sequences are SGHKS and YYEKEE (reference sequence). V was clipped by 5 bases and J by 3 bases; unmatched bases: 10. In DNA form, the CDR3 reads TGTGCCAGCAGGTTACGACTAGCGGCTGGTACAGATACGCAGTATTTT. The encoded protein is CASRLRLAAGTDTQYF. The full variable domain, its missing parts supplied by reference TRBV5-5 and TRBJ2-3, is DAGVTQSPTHLIKTRGQQVTLRCSPISGHKSVSWYQQVLGQGPQFIFQYYEKEERGRGNFPDRFSARQFPNYSSELNVNALLLGDSALYLCASRLRLAAGTDTQYFGPGTRLTVL.

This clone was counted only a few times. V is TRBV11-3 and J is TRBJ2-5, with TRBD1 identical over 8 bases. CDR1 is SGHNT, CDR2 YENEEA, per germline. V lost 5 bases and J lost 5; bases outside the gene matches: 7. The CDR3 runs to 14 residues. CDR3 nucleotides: TGTGCCAGCAGCCCAGCAGGGGGCATGGAGACCCAGTACTTC. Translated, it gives CASSPAGGMETQYF.

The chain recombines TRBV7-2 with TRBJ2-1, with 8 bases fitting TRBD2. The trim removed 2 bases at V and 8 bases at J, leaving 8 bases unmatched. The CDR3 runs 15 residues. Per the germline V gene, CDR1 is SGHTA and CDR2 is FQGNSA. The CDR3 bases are TGTGCCAGCAGCTTATTGGGGACTAGTATTCATGAGCAGTTCTTC. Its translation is CASSLLGTSIHEQFF.

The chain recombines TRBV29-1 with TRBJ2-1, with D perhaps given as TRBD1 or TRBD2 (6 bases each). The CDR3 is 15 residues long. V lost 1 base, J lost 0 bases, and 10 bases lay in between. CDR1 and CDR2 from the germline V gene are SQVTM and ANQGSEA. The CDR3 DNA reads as TGCAGCGTTGAAGGGGGGGCGAGCTCCTACAATGAGCAGTTCTTC. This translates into CSVEGGASSYNEQFF.

CDR3 in DNA: TGTGCCAGCAGTTTATCCGGGACACCAACTAGCACAGATACGCAGTATTTT. This translates into CASSLSGTPTSTDTQYF. The rearrangement uses TRBV28 and TRBJ2-3; maybe TRBD1 (6 bases). With 1 base removed from V and 0 bases from J, the gap between germline ends came to 14 bases. The CDR3 loop spans 17 amino acids. Germline CDR1 and CDR2: MDHEN and SYDVKM.

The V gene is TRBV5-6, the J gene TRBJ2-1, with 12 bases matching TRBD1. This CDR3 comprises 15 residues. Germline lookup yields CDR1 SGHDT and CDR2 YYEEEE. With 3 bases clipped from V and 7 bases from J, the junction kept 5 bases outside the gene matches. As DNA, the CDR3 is TGTGCCAGCAGCTACGGGACAGGGGGCGGGAATGAGCAGTTCTTC. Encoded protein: CASSYGTGGGNEQFF.

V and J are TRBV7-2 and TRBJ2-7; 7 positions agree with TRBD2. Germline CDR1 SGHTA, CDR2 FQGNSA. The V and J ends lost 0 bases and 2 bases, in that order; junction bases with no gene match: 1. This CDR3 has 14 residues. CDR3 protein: CASSLAGRTYEQYF. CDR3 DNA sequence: TGTGCCAGCAGCTTAGCCGGGAGGACCTACGAGCAGTACTTC.

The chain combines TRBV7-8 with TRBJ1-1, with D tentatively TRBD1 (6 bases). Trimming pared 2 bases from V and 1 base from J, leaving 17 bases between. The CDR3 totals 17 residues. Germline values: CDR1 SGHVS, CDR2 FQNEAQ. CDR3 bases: TGTGCCAGCAGCTTAATCGTTCGGGGGGCTGGGAACACTGAAGCTTTCTTT. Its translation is CASSLIVRGAGNTEAFF.

The CDR3 reads CASSSSGSGNTGELFF. In DNA form, the CDR3 reads TGTGCCAGCAGTTCTAGCGGGAGCGGGAACACCGGGGAGCTGTTTTTT. The chain carries TRBV25-1 and TRBJ2-2; TRBD2 matches 10 bases. Germline trimming cut 5 bases from V and 1 base from J; bases unmatched to any gene: 4. The CDR3 totals 16 residues. CDR1 and CDR2 (germline): MGHDK, SYGVNS. The full variable domain, rest sourced from reference TRBV25-1 and TRBJ2-2, is EADIYQTPRYLVIGTGKKITLECSQTMGHDKMYWYQQDPGMELHLIHYSYGVNSTEKGDLSSESTVSRIRTEHFPLTLESARPSHTSQYLCASSSSGSGNTGELFFGEGSRLTVL.

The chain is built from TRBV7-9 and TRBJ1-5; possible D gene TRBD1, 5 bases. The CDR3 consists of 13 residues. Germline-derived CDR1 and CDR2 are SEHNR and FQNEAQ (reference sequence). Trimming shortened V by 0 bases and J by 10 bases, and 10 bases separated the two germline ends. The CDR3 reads CASSLAGGGPQHF. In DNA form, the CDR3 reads TGTGCCAGCAGCTTAGCGGGGGGGGGACCCCAGCATTTT.

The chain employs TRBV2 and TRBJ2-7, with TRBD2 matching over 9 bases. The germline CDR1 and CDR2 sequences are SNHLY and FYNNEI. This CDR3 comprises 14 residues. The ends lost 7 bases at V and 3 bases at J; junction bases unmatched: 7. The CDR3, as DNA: TGTGCCAGCAACCCTAGCGGGGTTAGCTACGAGCAGTACTTC. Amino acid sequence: CASNPSGVSYEQYF.

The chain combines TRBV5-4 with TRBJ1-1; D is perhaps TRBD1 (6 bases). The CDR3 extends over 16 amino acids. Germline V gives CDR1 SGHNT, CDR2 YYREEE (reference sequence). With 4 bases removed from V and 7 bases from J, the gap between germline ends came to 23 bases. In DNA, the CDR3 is TGTGCCAGCAGCCAGGGGAACGGGGGCGCGGGTAGTGAAGCTTTCTTT. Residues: CASSQGNGGAGSEAFF. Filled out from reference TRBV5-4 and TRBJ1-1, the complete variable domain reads ETGVTQSPTHLIKTRGQQVTLRCSSQSGHNTVSWYQQALGQGPQFIFQYYREEENGRGNFPPRFSGLQFPNYSSELNVNALELDDSALYLCASSQGNGGAGSEAFFGQGTRLTVV.

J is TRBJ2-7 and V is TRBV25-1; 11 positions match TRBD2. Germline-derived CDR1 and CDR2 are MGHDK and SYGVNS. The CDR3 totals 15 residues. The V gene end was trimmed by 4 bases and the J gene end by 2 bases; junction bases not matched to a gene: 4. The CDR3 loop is CASSAPSGRTYEQYF. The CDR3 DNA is TGTGCCAGCAGTGCTCCTAGCGGGAGGACCTACGAGCAGTACTTC.

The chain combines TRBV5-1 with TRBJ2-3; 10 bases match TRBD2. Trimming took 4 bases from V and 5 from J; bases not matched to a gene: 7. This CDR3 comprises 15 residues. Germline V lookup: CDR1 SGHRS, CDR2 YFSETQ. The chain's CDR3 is CASSGTSGAVDTQYF. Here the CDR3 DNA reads TGCGCCAGCAGCGGAACTAGCGGGGCGGTAGATACGCAGTATTTT.

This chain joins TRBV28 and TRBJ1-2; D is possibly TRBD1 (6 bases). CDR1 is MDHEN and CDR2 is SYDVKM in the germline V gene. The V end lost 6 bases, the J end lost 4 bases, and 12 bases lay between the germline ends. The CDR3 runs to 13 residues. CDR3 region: CASSERGGYGYTF. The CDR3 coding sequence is TGTGCCAGCAGCGAAAGGGGGGGCTATGGCTACACCTTC.